The next 30 T cell receptor beta chains were all read from a single sample in a study of OX40 agonist ivuxolimab in advanced cancers. The method was immunoSEQ multiplex PCR; TCRdb's version includes in-frame clones alone and lacks a portion of them. The sample holds 85,000 to 130,000 clones; less than 95% are singletons and the top ten take approximately 0.3%. Sequencing used CD4+ or CD8+ T cells sorted from blood, obtained in a trial of the OX40 agonist ivuxolimab. These receptors came from an adult with an advanced solid tumor such as melanoma, head and neck, liver or kidney cancer.

The chain has TRBV7-9 and TRBJ2-7; TRBD2 agrees at 10 bases. The CDR3 consists of 14 residues. Germline V gene data show CDR1 as SEHNR and CDR2 as FQNEAQ (reference sequence). V lost 5 bases, J lost 3 bases, and 4 bases stayed unmatched. The CDR3 coding sequence is TGTGCCAGCAGCCCTCCTAGCGGGAGCTACGAGCAGTACTTC. This translates into CASSPPSGSYEQYF.

V and J are TRBV4-2 and TRBJ2-3; 12 bases map to TRBD2. This CDR3 comprises 21 residues. Germline-derived CDR1 and CDR2 are LGHNA and YNFKEQ. With V trimmed by 0 bases and J by 2 bases, 15 bases remained unmatched. DNA for the CDR3: TGTGCCAGCAGCCAAGATAGTTTTCCCCCGGGACTAGCGGGTACCACAGATACGCAGTATTTT. Translating it yields CASSQDSFPPGLAGTTDTQYF.

V is TRBV25-1 and J is TRBJ1-4; D gene unclear. Trimming cost V 1 base and J 8 bases, with 17 bases left between them. CDR3 length: 16 amino acids. Germline CDR1 is MGHDK and CDR2 is SYGVNS. CDR3 residues: CASSEFGPGVGEKLFF. CDR3 DNA: TGTGCCAGCAGTGAATTCGGACCCGGTGTGGGGGAAAAACTGTTTTTT. Supplemented by reference TRBV25-1 and TRBJ1-4, the full variable domain reads EADIYQTPRYLVIGTGKKITLECSQTMGHDKMYWYQQDPGMELHLIHYSYGVNSTEKGDLSSESTVSRIRTEHFPLTLESARPSHTSQYLCASSEFGPGVGEKLFFGSGTQLSVL.

This chain links TRBV5-4 with TRBJ2-3; D may be TRBD2 (5 bases). V was cut by 1 base and J by 3 bases, with 6 bases left in between. The CDR3 runs to 13 residues. From germline, CDR1 is SGHNT and CDR2 YYREEE (reference sequence). The CDR3 spells CASSLPGTDTQYF. In nucleotides, the CDR3 is TGTGCCAGCAGCTTGCCGGGAACAGATACGCAGTATTTT.

V is TRBV7-9 and J is TRBJ2-6; D remains unclear. Trimming pared 10 bases from V and 2 bases from J, leaving 9 bases between. Germline CDR1 is SEHNR and CDR2 is FQNEAQ (reference sequence). The CDR3 is 13 amino acids. CDR3 protein: CATLRAGANVLTF. The CDR3 DNA reads TGTGCCACCTTAAGAGCTGGGGCCAACGTCCTGACTTTC.

The chain joins TRBV5-5 to TRBJ1-3; possible D gene TRBD1, 5 bases. The CDR3 consists of 16 residues. CDR1 and CDR2 from the germline V gene are SGHKS and YYEKEE (reference sequence). V lost 0 bases to trimming and J lost 0 bases, with 10 bases between them. The CDR3 DNA sequence: TGTGCCAGCAGCTTGGGCGGGGCCGCCTCTGGAAACACCATATATTTT. The encoded protein is CASSLGGAASGNTIYF.

In this sample, this clone turned up once. CDR3 loop: CASSLGTMGSYEQYF. CDR3 nucleotide sequence: TGTGCCAGCAGCTTAGGCACGATGGGCTCCTACGAGCAGTACTTC. This chain joins TRBV7-2 and TRBJ2-7; D gene unclear. The CDR3 has 15 amino acids. Trimming removed 1 base from V and 0 bases from J, with 10 bases in between. Germline loops: CDR1 SGHTA, CDR2 FQGNSA.

This chain uses TRBV11-1 with TRBJ2-7; 7 nucleotides match TRBD1. V trimming: 7 bases; J trimming: 2 bases; junction bases outside the gene matches: 17. The CDR3 is made up of 17 amino acids. Germline CDR1 reads SGHAT; CDR2 reads FQDESV (reference sequence). The CDR3 spells CASTTSPHPGQPYEQYF. In nucleotides, the CDR3 is TGTGCCAGCACCACATCTCCTCACCCGGGACAGCCCTACGAGCAGTACTTC.

The chain uses TRBV6-6 and TRBJ2-7; 15 bases match TRBD2. The V and J ends lost 6 bases and 6 bases, in that order; junction bases with no gene match: 6. This CDR3 contains 15 residues. CDR1 is MNHNY and CDR2 is SVGAGI in the germline V gene (reference sequence). CDR3 in DNA: TGTGCCAGCAGACGGACTAGCGGGAGGGCCGGCGAGCAGTACTTC. It encodes CASRRTSGRAGEQYF.

This chain connects TRBV6-1 to TRBJ2-7, with 10 bases lining up with TRBD1. There are 15 residues in the CDR3. V gave up 6 bases and J gave up 3 bases; unmatched junction bases: 8. Germline CDR1 reads MNHNS; CDR2 reads SASEGT. The CDR3 nucleotides are TGTGCCAGCAGCCGCTTCGGACAGGGGGACTACGAGCAGTACTTC. Protein sequence: CASSRFGQGDYEQYF.

The rearrangement joins TRBV28 to TRBJ1-5; D call uncertain. The length of the CDR3 is 11 residues. Between the trimmed V and J ends, which lost 3 bases and 10 bases, there was a span of 7 bases. In germline, CDR1 is MDHEN, CDR2 SYDVKM. The CDR3 DNA follows: TGTGCCAGCAGTTTTTACGGACCCCAGCATTTT. Translating it yields CASSFYGPQHF.

V gene TRBV5-6 combines with J gene TRBJ2-1; TRBD1 matches 9 bases. The V gene end was trimmed by 1 base and the J gene end by 3 bases; junction bases not matched to a gene: 5. Germline V gene lookup returns CDR1 SGHDT and CDR2 YYEEEE. The CDR3 loop spans 16 amino acids. The CDR3: CASSLWTGAFYNEQFF. The CDR3 DNA sequence: TGTGCCAGCAGCTTGTGGACAGGGGCCTTCTACAATGAGCAGTTCTTC. The whole variable domain, filled in from reference TRBV5-6 and TRBJ2-1, reads DAGVTQSPTHLIKTRGQQVTLRCSPKSGHDTVSWYQQALGQGPQFIFQYYEEEERQRGNFPDRFSGHQFPNYSSELNVNALLLGDSALYLCASSLWTGAFYNEQFFGPGTRLTVL.

This chain uses TRBV9 with TRBJ2-2, with unresolved D. This CDR3 has 12 residues. V lost 3 bases and J 3 bases, leaving 3 bases between the germline ends. Germline loops: CDR1 SGDLS, CDR2 YYNGEE. CDR3: CASSGDTGELFF. The DNA of the CDR3 is TGTGCCAGCAGCGGAGACACCGGGGAGCTGTTTTTT.

This clone has more than one count but fewer than ten. This chain connects TRBV6-6 to TRBJ2-2; D unclear. Germline V CDR1 and CDR2: MNHNY, SVGAGI (reference sequence). Trimming shortened V by 2 bases and J by 0 bases, and 10 bases separated the two germline ends. The CDR3 contains 16 residues. CDR3 nucleotides: TGTGCCAGCAGTTACCGCCGCCGGACGAACACCGGGGAGCTGTTTTTT. The encoded protein is CASSYRRRTNTGELFF.

The chain carries TRBV7-6 and TRBJ2-2, with D possibly TRBD1 on 6 matching bases. CDR1 is SGHVS, CDR2 FNYEAQ, per germline. This CDR3 contains 16 residues. Trimming removed 4 bases at V and 1 base at J, with 13 bases between. Written as DNA, the CDR3 is TGTGCCAGCAGCTATAACAGGGTAGAGAACACCGGGGAGCTGTTTTTT. This codes for CASSYNRVENTGELFF.

The chain links TRBV7-2 to TRBJ1-4; D not resolved. This CDR3 contains 12 residues. CDR1 SGHTA and CDR2 FQGNSA come from the germline V gene. V gave up 4 bases and J gave up 8 bases, with 8 bases separating them. The CDR3 here is CASSSSPEKLFF. The CDR3 DNA sequence: TGTGCCAGCAGCTCTAGTCCGGAAAAACTGTTTTTT. The whole variable domain, filled in from reference TRBV7-2 and TRBJ1-4, reads GAGVSQSPSNKVTEKGKDVELRCDPISGHTALYWYRQSLGQGLEFLIYFQGNSAPDKSGLPSDRFSAERTGGSVSTLTIQRTQQEDSAVYLCASSSSPEKLFFGSGTQLSVL.

This clone has just one count. The chain is built from TRBV19 and TRBJ2-7, with D maybe TRBD1 (6 bases). Germline CDR1 reads LNHDA; CDR2 reads SQIVND (reference sequence). This CDR3 comprises 15 residues. V lost 5 bases to trimming and J lost 2 bases, with 16 bases between them. The CDR3 DNA follows: TGTGCCAGTAGTGCCGCCGGGACACCTACCTACGAGCAGTACTTC. Amino acid sequence: CASSAAGTPTYEQYF. Full variable domain (outside the CDR3, taken from reference TRBV19 and TRBJ2-7): DGGITQSPKYLFRKEGQNVTLSCEQNLNHDAMYWYRQDPGQGLRLIYYSQIVNDFQKGDIAEGYSVSREKKESFPLTVTSAQKNPTAFYLCASSAAGTPTYEQYFGPGTRLTVT.

The CDR3 nucleotides read TGTGCCAGCAGTTTAAAGTGGAAGGGACAGACCTACGAGCAGTACTTC. Translated: CASSLKWKGQTYEQYF. The chain carries TRBV27 and TRBJ2-7, with TRBD1 identical over 7 bases. Germline CDR1 MNHEY, CDR2 SMNVEV (reference sequence). V lost 2 bases to trimming and J lost 2 bases; unmatched junction nucleotides: 9. This CDR3 contains 16 residues.

The rearrangement joins TRBV7-9 to TRBJ2-3; 8 nucleotides align to TRBD2. CDR3 length equals 15 residues. With 5 bases clipped from V and 4 bases from J, the junction kept 8 bases outside the gene matches. Germline V gene sequence: CDR1 SEHNR, CDR2 FQNEAQ (reference sequence). The CDR3, as DNA: TGTGCCAGCAGCACAAGCGGGAGCGGCGCAGATACGCAGTATTTT. Translation gives CASSTSGSGADTQYF.

This clone showed up just once. The CDR3 DNA is TGTGCCAGCAGTCCCGCGGGAGCATCCCCCTACGAGCAGTACTTC. It yields the protein CASSPAGASPYEQYF. The rearrangement joins TRBV28 to TRBJ2-7; the match to TRBD2 covers 7 bases. From germline, CDR1 is MDHEN and CDR2 SYDVKM. The CDR3 runs 15 residues. The J segment lost 2 bases and the V segment lost 5 bases, leaving 9 bases of the junction unmatched.

CDR3 in amino acids: CASPRGRAPGELFF. The DNA of the CDR3 is TGTGCCAGCCCTCGCGGGAGGGCCCCCGGGGAGCTGTTTTTT. The chain uses TRBV27 and TRBJ2-2, with 9 bases matching TRBD2. From germline, CDR1 is MNHEY and CDR2 SMNVEV (reference sequence). The CDR3 has 14 amino acids. V shed 8 bases, J shed 6 bases, and the junction held 7 bases outside the gene matches.

The J gene is TRBJ2-2, the V gene TRBV19; 8 bases are a match to TRBD1. The V segment lost 5 bases and the J segment 7 bases; nucleotides outside the gene matches: 6. There are 14 residues in the CDR3. Germline assignment: CDR1 LNHDA and CDR2 SQIVND (reference sequence). This CDR3 is CASSVDRGGGELFF. The CDR3 DNA follows: TGTGCCAGTAGTGTCGACAGGGGCGGCGGGGAGCTGTTTTTT.

The rearrangement uses TRBV11-3 and TRBJ2-5, with D perhaps matching TRBD1 (5 bases). Germline CDR1 is SGHNT and CDR2 is YENEEA. Trimming removed 1 base at V and 1 base at J, with 7 bases between. This CDR3 contains 14 residues. The CDR3 here is CASSLGRVQETQYF. The CDR3, as DNA: TGTGCCAGCAGCTTAGGCAGGGTCCAAGAGACCCAGTACTTC. Using reference TRBV11-3 and TRBJ2-5 for the parts outside the CDR3, the full variable domain is EAGVVQSPRYKIIEKKQPVAFWCNPISGHNTLYWYLQNLGQGPELLIRYENEEAVDDSQLPKDRFSAERLKGVDSTLKIQPAELGDSAVYLCASSLGRVQETQYFGPGTRLLVL.

The rearrangement joins TRBV6-5 to TRBJ2-7; 8 bases line up with TRBD1. There are 15 residues in the CDR3. The V gene's germline CDR1 is MNHEY and CDR2 SVGAGI. J gave up 6 bases and V 0 bases, and 7 bases lay outside the gene matches. CDR3 DNA sequence: TGTGCCAGCAGTTACTCGGGACAGGTAGGGATCGAGCAGTACTTC. This sequence encodes CASSYSGQVGIEQYF.

The gene calls are TRBV28 and TRBJ2-3, with a possible D match to TRBD2 (6 bases). Germline CDR1 MDHEN, CDR2 SYDVKM. The CDR3 totals 15 residues. Trimming stripped 6 bases from V and 0 bases from J, with 13 bases between. CDR3 protein: CASRVSGLSTDTQYF. In DNA, the CDR3 is TGTGCCAGCAGGGTGAGCGGGTTAAGCACAGATACGCAGTATTTT.

This chain joins TRBV29-1 and TRBJ2-1, with D unclear. Germline V gives CDR1 SQVTM, CDR2 ANQGSEA. V was shortened by 0 bases and J by 9 bases, with 18 bases between the two germline ends. The CDR3 spans 15 residues. The CDR3 coding sequence is TGCAGCGTTGAAGAACGAAAAGGATCGACGGTTGAGCAGTTCTTC. Translated, it gives CSVEERKGSTVEQFF.

This clone was seen a single time. The J gene is TRBJ2-2, the V gene TRBV7-9; TRBD1 matches at 9 bases. J lost 2 bases, V lost 5 bases, and 6 bases had no gene match. CDR3 size: 16 residues. Germline V lookup: CDR1 SEHNR, CDR2 FQNEAQ (reference sequence). CDR3 coding DNA: TGTGCCAGCAGCCAACCGACAGGGGGTAACACCGGGGAGCTGTTTTTT. It is translated as CASSQPTGGNTGELFF.

The sample holds one count of this clone. This chain uses TRBV7-9 with TRBJ2-7; D is perhaps TRBD2 (6 bases). The CDR3 runs 12 residues. V was shortened by 5 bases and J by 4 bases, with 9 bases between the two germline ends. The germline CDR1 and CDR2 sequences are SEHNR and FQNEAQ (reference sequence). DNA of the CDR3: TGTGCCAGCAGCCAGGCGGGGTACGAGCAGTACTTC. Its protein is CASSQAGYEQYF.

The chain couples TRBV7-2 to TRBJ1-1; D remains ambiguous. V was pared by 4 bases and J by 5 bases, with 11 bases between. Germline CDR1 is SGHTA and CDR2 is FQGNSA. This CDR3 has 13 residues. The chain's CDR3 is CASSSSPGTEAFF. CDR3 DNA sequence: TGTGCCAGCAGCTCCTCGCCGGGTACTGAAGCTTTCTTT.

The rearrangement joins TRBV5-1 to TRBJ2-7, with 7 bases that match TRBD1. CDR3 length equals 14 residues. V trimming: 2 bases; J trimming: 0 bases; junction bases outside the gene matches: 2. Germline V gives CDR1 SGHRS, CDR2 YFSETQ. CDR3 coding DNA: TGCGCCAGCAGCTTCCAGGGGGACTCCTACGAGCAGTACTTC. The encoded protein is CASSFQGDSYEQYF.